The T cell receptor beta chain under discussion was sequenced for a study of CD8+ T cells in alopecia areata. As to treatment: oral pan-JAK inhibitor, 5-10 mg twice daily. RNA extraction was followed by reverse transcription into cDNA, which acted as the sequencing template. Method: immunoSEQ multiplex PCR; TCRdb's copy keeps in-frame clones and lacks some. The table records approximately 300,000 clones, roughly 60% of them present only once. This TCR was recovered from a human donor with alopecia areata. The input for sequencing was CD4+ T cells sorted from blood, taken at week 24, from a patient treated with tofacitinib.

CDR3 amino acids: CASSQQQGTEAFF. DNA of the CDR3: TGTGCCAGCAGCCAGCAACAGGGAACTGAAGCTTTCTTT. The J gene is TRBJ1-1, the V gene TRBV7-9, with D possibly being TRBD1 (6 bases). Germline CDR1 and CDR2: SEHNR and FQNEAQ (reference sequence). V was shortened by 5 bases and J by 5 bases, with 12 bases between the two germline ends. There are 13 residues in the CDR3.